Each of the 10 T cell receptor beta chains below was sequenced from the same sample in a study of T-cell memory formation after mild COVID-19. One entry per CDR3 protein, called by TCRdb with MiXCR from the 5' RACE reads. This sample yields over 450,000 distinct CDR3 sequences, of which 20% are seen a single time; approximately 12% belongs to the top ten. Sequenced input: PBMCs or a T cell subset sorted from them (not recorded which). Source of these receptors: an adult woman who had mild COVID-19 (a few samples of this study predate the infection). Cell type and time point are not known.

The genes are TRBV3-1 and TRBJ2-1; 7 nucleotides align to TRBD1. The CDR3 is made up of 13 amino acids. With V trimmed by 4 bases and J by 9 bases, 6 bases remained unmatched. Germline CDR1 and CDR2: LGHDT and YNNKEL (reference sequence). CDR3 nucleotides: TGTGCCAGCAGCCTAGGGACAGCTCCTGAGCAGTTCTTC. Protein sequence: CASSLGTAPEQFF.

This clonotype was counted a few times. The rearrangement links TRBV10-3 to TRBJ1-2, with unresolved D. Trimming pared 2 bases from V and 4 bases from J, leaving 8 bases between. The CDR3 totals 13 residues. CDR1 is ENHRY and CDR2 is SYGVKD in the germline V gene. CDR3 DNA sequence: TGTGCCATCAGTGAGAGGGAAGGCTATGGCTACACCTTC. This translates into CAISEREGYGYTF.

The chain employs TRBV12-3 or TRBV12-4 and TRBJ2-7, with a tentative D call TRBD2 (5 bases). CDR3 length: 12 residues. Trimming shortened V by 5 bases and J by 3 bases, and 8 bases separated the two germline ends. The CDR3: CASSGRIYEQYF. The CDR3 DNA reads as TGTGCCAGCAGTGGGAGAATCTACGAGCAGTACTTC.

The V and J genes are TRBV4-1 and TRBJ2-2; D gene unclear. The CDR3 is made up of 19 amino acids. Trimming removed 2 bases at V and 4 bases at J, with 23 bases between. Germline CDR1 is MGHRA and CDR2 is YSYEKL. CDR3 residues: CASSQKGSATGLGTGELFF. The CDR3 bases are TGCGCCAGCAGCCAAAAAGGATCAGCCACCGGTCTAGGCACCGGGGAGCTGTTTTTT.

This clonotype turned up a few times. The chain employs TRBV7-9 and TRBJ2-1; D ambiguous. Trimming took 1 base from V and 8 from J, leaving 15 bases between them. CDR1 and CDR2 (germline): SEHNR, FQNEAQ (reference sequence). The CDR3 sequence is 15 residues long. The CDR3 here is CASSLGRMGIDEQFF. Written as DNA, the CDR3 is TGTGCCAGCAGCTTAGGGCGGATGGGGATCGATGAGCAGTTCTTC.

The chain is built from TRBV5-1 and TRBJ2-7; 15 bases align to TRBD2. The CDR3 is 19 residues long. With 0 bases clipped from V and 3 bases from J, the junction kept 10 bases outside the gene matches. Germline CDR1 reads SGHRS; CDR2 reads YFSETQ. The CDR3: CASSLAGGLAGGPYYEQYF. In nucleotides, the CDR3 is TGCGCCAGCAGCTTGGCCGGGGGACTAGCGGGGGGACCTTACTACGAGCAGTACTTC.

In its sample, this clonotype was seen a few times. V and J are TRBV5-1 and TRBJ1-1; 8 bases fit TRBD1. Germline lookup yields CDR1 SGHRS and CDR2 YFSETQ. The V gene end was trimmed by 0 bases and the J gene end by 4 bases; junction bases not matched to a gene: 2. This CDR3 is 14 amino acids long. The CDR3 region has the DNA TGCGCCAGCAGCTTGGGGGACAGGACCACTGAAGCTTTCTTT. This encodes CASSLGDRTTEAFF.

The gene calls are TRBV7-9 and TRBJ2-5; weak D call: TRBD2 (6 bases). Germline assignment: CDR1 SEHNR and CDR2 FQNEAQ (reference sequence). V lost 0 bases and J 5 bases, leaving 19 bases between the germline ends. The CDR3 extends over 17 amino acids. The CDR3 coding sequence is TGTGCCAGCAGCTTAGCGTCGGCAGGGAGGAATTGGGAGACCCAGTACTTC. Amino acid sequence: CASSLASAGRNWETQYF.

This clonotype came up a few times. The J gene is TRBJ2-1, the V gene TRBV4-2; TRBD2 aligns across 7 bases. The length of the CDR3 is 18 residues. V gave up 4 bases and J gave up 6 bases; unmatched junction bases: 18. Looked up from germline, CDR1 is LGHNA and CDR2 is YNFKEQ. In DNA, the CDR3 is TGTGCCAGCAGCCCGCGGGACTACGAGGGCGGGCGGGGCAATGAGCAGTTCTTC. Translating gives CASSPRDYEGGRGNEQFF.

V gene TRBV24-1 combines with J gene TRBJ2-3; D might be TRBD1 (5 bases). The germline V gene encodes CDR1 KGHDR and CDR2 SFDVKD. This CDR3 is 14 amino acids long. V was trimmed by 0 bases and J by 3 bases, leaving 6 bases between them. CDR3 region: CATSDLKGTDTQYF. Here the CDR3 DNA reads TGTGCCACCAGTGATTTGAAGGGGACAGATACGCAGTATTTT.